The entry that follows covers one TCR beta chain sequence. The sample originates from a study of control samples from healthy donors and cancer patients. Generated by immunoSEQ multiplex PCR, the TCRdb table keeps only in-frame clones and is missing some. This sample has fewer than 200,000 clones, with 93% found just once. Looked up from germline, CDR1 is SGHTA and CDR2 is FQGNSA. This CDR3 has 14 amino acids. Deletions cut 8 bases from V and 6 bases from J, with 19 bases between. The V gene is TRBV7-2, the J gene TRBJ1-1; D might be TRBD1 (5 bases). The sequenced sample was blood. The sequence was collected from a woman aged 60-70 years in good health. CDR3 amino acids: CASLEALQVPEAFF. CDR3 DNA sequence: TGTGCCAGCTTAGAGGCTCTACAGGTTCCTGAAGCTTTCTTT.